This T cell receptor beta chain stems from a study of beta chain features in type 1 diabetes. V shed 4 bases and J 3 bases; nucleotides not matched to a gene: 4. Germline CDR1 and CDR2: GTSNPN and SVGIG (reference sequence). The CDR3 totals 13 residues. This clone has more than one count but fewer than ten. It was via CD45RO/CCR7/CD25/CD127/CD95/CD27 that CD4+ naive, central memory, regulatory and stem cell-like memory cells were sorted. Since all of the isolated RNA was reverse transcribed, expressed TCRB transcripts were what got sequenced. Libraries were prepared by immunoSEQ multiplex PCR; TCRdb keeps only in-frame clonotypes and omits some of them. The repertoire has about 320,000 clones, around 15% of them found once; the top ten carry approximately 6.7%.

The chain links TRBV30 to TRBJ2-3; the match to TRBD2 covers 7 bases. The TCR comes from a man under 40 in good health. The sample consisted of central memory CD4+ T cells from blood. The CDR3 sequence is CAWKRDRTDTQYF. The CDR3 DNA reads TGTGCCTGGAAGCGGGATAGGACAGATACGCAGTATTTT.